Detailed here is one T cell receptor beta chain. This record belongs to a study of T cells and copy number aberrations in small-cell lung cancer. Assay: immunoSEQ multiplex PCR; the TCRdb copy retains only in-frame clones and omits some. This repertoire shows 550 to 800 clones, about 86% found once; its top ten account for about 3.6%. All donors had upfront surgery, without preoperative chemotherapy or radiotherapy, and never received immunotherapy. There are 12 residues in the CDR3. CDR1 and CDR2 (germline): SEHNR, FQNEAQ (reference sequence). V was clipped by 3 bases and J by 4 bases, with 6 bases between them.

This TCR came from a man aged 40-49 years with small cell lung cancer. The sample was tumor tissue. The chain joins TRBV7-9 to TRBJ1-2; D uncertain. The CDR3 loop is CASSFALYGYTF. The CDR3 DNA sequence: TGTGCCAGCAGCTTCGCCCTCTATGGCTACACCTTC. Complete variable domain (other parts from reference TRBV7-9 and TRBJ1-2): DTGVSQNPRHKITKRGQNVTFRCDPISEHNRLYWYRQTLGQGPEFLTYFQNEAQLEKSRLLSDRFSAERPKGSFSTLEIQRTEQGDSAMYLCASSFALYGYTFGSGTRLTVV.